These 23 T cell receptor beta chains were sequenced from one sample in a study of cytomegalovirus exposure and HLA in healthy donors. The PCR contained 60 Vbeta and 13 Jbeta primers. The table came from immunoSEQ multiplex PCR; TCRdb's copy has only in-frame clones and leaves some out. The sample consists of some 250,000 clones, about four fifths of them appearing once. Material: PBMCs. Receptor source: a middle-aged woman in good health and CMV-seropositive.

The chain joins TRBV14 to TRBJ1-1, with no clear D. This CDR3 comprises 15 residues. Germline values: CDR1 SGHDN, CDR2 FVKESK. V lost 0 bases and J lost 5, with 13 bases in between. The CDR3: CASSQDTQLMTEAFF. For the CDR3, the DNA is TGTGCCAGCAGCCAAGATACCCAGTTAATGACTGAAGCTTTCTTT.

The gene calls are TRBV5-1 and TRBJ2-3; 10 bases fit TRBD2. The CDR3 has 16 residues. After removal of 2 bases from V and 3 bases from J, the junction contained 6 bases not matched to a gene. Germline-derived CDR1 and CDR2 are SGHRS and YFSETQ. CDR3: CASSFGLAAQTDTQYF. The CDR3 DNA follows: TGCGCCAGCAGCTTCGGACTAGCGGCGCAAACAGATACGCAGTATTTT.

This rearrangement joins TRBV9 to TRBJ2-2, with 7 bases that match TRBD2. Trimming took 4 bases from V and 7 from J; bases not matched to a gene: 10. Germline assignment: CDR1 SGDLS and CDR2 YYNGEE. This CDR3 contains 15 residues. This CDR3 reads CASSPWTSSIGELFF. DNA of the CDR3: TGTGCCAGCAGCCCTTGGACTAGTTCAATCGGGGAGCTGTTTTTT.

This clone was recorded a few times. This sequence joins TRBV6-1 and TRBJ2-3; 10 positions agree with TRBD2. Germline values: CDR1 MNHNS, CDR2 SASEGT. The CDR3 extends over 15 amino acids. V shed 2 bases and J 4 bases; nucleotides not matched to a gene: 3. The CDR3 DNA reads TGTGCCAGCAGTGAATTCAGCGGGGGGGCAGATACGCAGTATTTT. Translated, it gives CASSEFSGGADTQYF.

This clone has only a few counts. The J gene is TRBJ1-1, the V gene TRBV5-1, with 8 nucleotides matching TRBD1. The CDR3 runs to 15 residues. Trimming cost V 4 bases and J 3 bases; bases outside gene matches: 8. Germline loops: CDR1 SGHRS, CDR2 YFSETQ. The DNA for the CDR3 is TGCGCCAGCAGCCCAGGGACAGGCGGCGACACTGAAGCTTTCTTT. Protein: CASSPGTGGDTEAFF.

The CDR3 sequence is CASSVGGTTLRDTQYF. The CDR3, as DNA: TGTGCCAGCAGCGTAGGGGGGACTACATTAAGAGATACGCAGTATTTT. The chain recombines TRBV9 with TRBJ2-3; 7 nucleotides agree with TRBD2. This CDR3 is built from 16 residues. V gave up 0 bases and J gave up 5 bases; unmatched junction bases: 9. The germline CDR1 and CDR2 sequences are SGDLS and YYNGEE.

The chain has TRBV4-3 and TRBJ1-1; perhaps TRBD1 as D (5 bases). V lost 4 bases and J 6 bases, leaving 18 bases between the germline ends. The CDR3 totals 15 residues. CDR1 and CDR2 (germline): LGHNA, YSLEER. The CDR3 sequence is CASSRAQGYDSEAFF. For the CDR3, the DNA is TGCGCCAGCAGCCGAGCCCAGGGATATGATTCTGAAGCTTTCTTT.

The rearrangement links TRBV7-9 to TRBJ1-1; possibly TRBD1 for D (6 bases). CDR1 is SEHNR, CDR2 FQNEAQ, per germline (reference sequence). Trimming removed 4 bases from V and 6 bases from J, with 12 bases in between. This CDR3 is 13 amino acids long. The CDR3 nucleotides read TGTGCCAGCAGCTCAACAGGGCGAGCTGAAGCTTTCTTT. Protein sequence: CASSSTGRAEAFF.

This clone was seen only once. This rearrangement joins TRBV5-1 to TRBJ2-2; TRBD2 agrees at 14 bases. In germline, CDR1 is SGHRS, CDR2 YFSETQ. This CDR3 is built from 20 residues. V was clipped by 1 base and J by 3 bases; unmatched bases: 11. The CDR3 bases are TGCGCCAGCAGCTTGAAGACGGGACTAGCGGGAGTCGAGGACACCGGGGAGCTGTTTTTT. This codes for CASSLKTGLAGVEDTGELFF.

The chain is built from TRBV13 and TRBJ2-3, with TRBD2 as a possible D gene (6 bases). V was clipped by 3 bases and J by 4 bases, with 14 bases between them. Germline lookup yields CDR1 PRHDT and CDR2 FYEKMQ (reference sequence). The CDR3 covers 15 residues. The CDR3 reads CASSFIGGRADTQYF. DNA for the CDR3: TGTGCCAGCAGCTTCATAGGAGGGAGAGCAGATACGCAGTATTTT.

The V and J genes are TRBV7-3 and TRBJ1-2; D possibly corresponds to TRBD1 (6 bases). The CDR3 is made up of 16 amino acids. Trimming pared 1 base from V and 2 bases from J, leaving 14 bases between. CDR1 SGHTA and CDR2 FQGTGA come from the germline V gene. DNA of the CDR3: TGTGCCAGCAGCTTAATGGGGTCAGGGGAGAACTATGGCTACACCTTC. Translating gives CASSLMGSGENYGYTF.

This clone was counted only a few times. The chain carries TRBV29-1 and TRBJ2-5; TRBD2 agrees at 10 bases. V dropped 6 bases and J dropped 2; count of bases not matched to a gene: 9. Germline CDR1 SQVTM, CDR2 ANQGSEA. CDR3 length equals 15 residues. In DNA form, the CDR3 reads TGCAGCGTCGAGGGCACTAGCGGGATTCAAGAGACCCAGTACTTC. This codes for CSVEGTSGIQETQYF.

Details on this clone: The same CDR3 arises from other DNA sequences in this sample as well. This chain uses TRBV4-2 with TRBJ1-1, with D unclear. The V and J ends lost 0 bases and 1 base respectively, with 3 bases between them. Germline CDR1 is LGHNA and CDR2 is YNFKEQ. CDR3 length: 13 residues. The CDR3 nucleotides are TGTGCCAGCAGCCAAGACCGGAACACTGAAGCTTTCTTT. Its translation: CASSQDRNTEAFF.

The chain links TRBV19 to TRBJ2-3; 10 bases are a match to TRBD1. The germline V gene has CDR1 LNHDA and CDR2 SQIVND (reference sequence). The CDR3 runs to 14 residues. J gave up 4 bases and V 9 bases, and 7 bases lay outside the gene matches. The CDR3 loop is CARPRTGGADTQYF. The CDR3 bases are TGTGCCAGACCTCGGACAGGGGGAGCAGATACGCAGTATTTT.

The chain uses TRBV15 and TRBJ2-5; D unresolved. Gene TRBJ2-7 matches the end of the DNA better, so the J call may be wrong. The germline gives CDR1 LNHNV, CDR2 YYDKDF (reference sequence). This CDR3 spans 15 amino acids. This chain's CDR3 is CATSRVQVPTYEQYF. The DNA of the CDR3 is TGTGCCACCAGCAGAGTTCAGGTACCCACCTACGAGCAGTACTTC.

The gene calls are TRBV5-1 and TRBJ1-1; D gene uncertain. The V end was cut by 2 bases, the J end by 2 bases, with 10 bases between. CDR1 is SGHRS, CDR2 YFSETQ, per germline. The CDR3 covers 14 residues. The CDR3 reads CASSLPEANTEAFF. For the CDR3, the DNA is TGCGCCAGCAGCTTACCAGAGGCCAACACTGAAGCTTTCTTT. The full variable domain, completed using reference TRBV5-1 and TRBJ1-1, is KAGVTQTPRYLIKTRGQQVTLSCSPISGHRSVSWYQQTPGQGLQFLFEYFSETQRNKGNFPGRFSGRQFSNSRSEMNVSTLELGDSALYLCASSLPEANTEAFFGQGTRLTVV.

The chain has TRBV7-9 and TRBJ1-5, with D possibly matching TRBD1 (6 bases). Trimming stripped 4 bases from V and 3 bases from J, with 25 bases between. Germline loops: CDR1 SEHNR, CDR2 FQNEAQ (reference sequence). The CDR3 covers 19 residues. The CDR3 loop reads CASSSTRFSLGTPNQPQHF. The CDR3 DNA is TGTGCCAGCAGCTCAACCCGCTTCTCTCTCGGGACACCCAATCAGCCCCAGCATTTT.

This sequence joins TRBV19 and TRBJ1-1; 11 nucleotides line up with TRBD1. The germline gives CDR1 LNHDA, CDR2 SQIVND (reference sequence). The CDR3 covers 17 residues. The J segment lost 1 base and the V segment lost 5 bases, leaving 9 bases of the junction unmatched. CDR3: CASSSPDRGRGNTEAFF. The CDR3, as DNA: TGTGCCAGTAGTTCCCCGGACAGGGGGCGTGGGAACACTGAAGCTTTCTTT.

This chain joins TRBV4-3 and TRBJ2-1, with TRBD2 identical over 11 bases. J gave up 1 base and V 0 bases, and 2 bases lay outside the gene matches. CDR1 LGHNA and CDR2 YSLEER come from the germline V gene. The CDR3 loop spans 17 amino acids. CDR3 protein: CASSQEGTSGSYNEQFF. The CDR3 nucleotides are TGCGCCAGCAGCCAAGAGGGGACTAGCGGATCCTACAATGAGCAGTTCTTC.

The gene calls are TRBV12-5 and TRBJ2-7, with a tentative D call TRBD1 (6 bases). Trimming stripped 4 bases from V and 2 bases from J, with 15 bases between. The CDR3 contains 15 residues. Germline V gene lookup returns CDR1 LGHNT and CDR2 FRNRAP. CDR3 in amino acids: CASGSIQGTPYEQYF. CDR3 coding DNA: TGTGCTAGTGGTTCCATACAGGGAACTCCCTACGAGCAGTACTTC. The whole variable domain, filled in from reference TRBV12-5 and TRBJ2-7, reads DARVTQTPRHKVTEMGQEVTMRCQPILGHNTVFWYRQTMMQGLELLAYFRNRAPLDDSGMPKDRFSAEMPDATLATLKIQPSEPRDSAVYFCASGSIQGTPYEQYFGPGTRLTVT.

The chain uses TRBV5-1 and TRBJ2-7; weak D call: TRBD2 (5 bases). Germline loops: CDR1 SGHRS, CDR2 YFSETQ. Trimming removed 1 base at V and 5 bases at J, with 10 bases between. The CDR3 spans 13 residues. The CDR3 DNA is TGCGCCAGCAGCTTGAATCGAGGGCACGAGCAGTACTTC. Translated, it gives CASSLNRGHEQYF.

About this clone: A read error may produce the germline difference seen at one junction end. The J gene is TRBJ1-1, the V gene TRBV7-9; D call uncertain. There are 14 residues in the CDR3. CDR1 is SEHNR and CDR2 is FQNEAQ in the germline V gene (reference sequence). CDR3 DNA sequence: TGTTCCAGCAGCTTATTACAGATGAACACTGAAGCTTTCTTT. It specifies CSSSLLQMNTEAFF. Using reference TRBV7-9 and TRBJ1-1 for the parts outside the CDR3, the full variable domain is DTGVSQNPRHKITKRGQNVTFRCDPISEHNRLYWYRQTLGQGPEFLTYFQNEAQLEKSRLLSDRFSAERPKGSFSTLEIQRTEQGDSAMYLCSSSLLQMNTEAFFGQGTRLTVV.

V and J are TRBV5-4 and TRBJ1-1; possibly TRBD1 for D (5 bases). V dropped 2 bases and J dropped 5 bases, with 16 bases sitting between them. Germline V gene lookup returns CDR1 SGHNT and CDR2 YYREEE (reference sequence). The CDR3 covers 15 residues. CDR3 loop: CASSLRGIFGTEAFF. CDR3 in DNA: TGTGCCAGCAGCTTAAGGGGAATCTTCGGAACTGAAGCTTTCTTT.